This TCR beta chain originates from a study of blood T cell repertoires in COVID-19. The wider study: Researchers got acute and convalescent COVID-19 samples from the United States, Italy and Spain.

In the original analysis: Estimation of nucleated cell counts relied on the amplification of reference gene primers. This table comes from immunoSEQ multiplex PCR, and its TCRdb copy is limited to in-frame clones, with some not included. The V and J calls and clone size come from that table; D and trimming were worked out from the DNA. The sample contains 300,000 to 400,000 clones, approximately 89% of which appear only once. The CDR3 extends over 12 amino acids. Germline V lookup: CDR1 SQVTM, CDR2 ANQGSEA. Trimming pared 5 bases from V and 2 bases from J, leaving 9 bases between. Patients at the Seattle site were enrolled during active infection and followed longitudinally.

The chain links TRBV29-1 to TRBJ1-2; D is unclear. The sequencing sample was made of peripheral blood. This clonotype originated in a young woman with COVID-19, enrolled during active disease. The chain's CDR3 is CSVREKNYGYTF. The CDR3 DNA sequence: TGCAGCGTTCGAGAAAAAAACTATGGCTACACCTTC. Based on the CDR3 plus reference TRBV29-1 and TRBJ1-2, the full variable domain is SAVISQKPSRDICQRGTSLTIQCQVDSQVTMMFWYRQQPGQSLTLIATANQGSEATYESGFVIDKFPISRPNLTFSTLTVSNMSPEDSSIYLCSVREKNYGYTFGSGTRLTVV.